A single sample is the source of the 20 T cell receptor beta chains below, sequenced in a study of cytomegalovirus exposure and HLA in healthy donors (dated by TCRdb to 2015 to 2018). Library construction relied on the immunoSEQ multiplex PCR assay. The source is immuneACCESS, and TCRdb retained only in-frame sequences with V and J called. Part of the clones is not carried over; for the studies checked, unresolved V genes explain less than half of this, and the remainder is unexplained. This sample is represented by 200,000 to 300,000 clones; roughly 90% of them were singletons. 12% of the sample goes to the ten largest clones. Sequences were obtained from PBMCs. These receptors all come from a man between 18 and 35 years old in good health and CMV-seropositive.

The chain is built from TRBV9 and TRBJ2-1; weak D call: TRBD2 (6 bases). Germline CDR1 is SGDLS and CDR2 is YYNGEE. This CDR3 contains 17 residues. V was trimmed by 2 bases and J by 6 bases, leaving 21 bases between them. The CDR3 DNA sequence: TGTGCCAGCAGCGTGGGAGGTGGGGACTCCTTGGCCAATGAGCAGTTCTTC. Translated, it gives CASSVGGGDSLANEQFF.

V is TRBV7-9 and J is TRBJ2-3; D is undetermined. Looked up from germline, CDR1 is SEHNR and CDR2 is FQNEAQ (reference sequence). V shed 4 bases and J shed 7 bases, with 6 bases lying between them. This CDR3 has 11 amino acids. For the CDR3, the DNA is TGTGCCAGCAGCTCTGGCCATACGCAGTATTTT. Translation: CASSSGHTQYF.

The gene calls are TRBV15 and TRBJ1-4, with D unclear. CDR1 is LNHNV and CDR2 is YYDKDF in the germline V gene (reference sequence). Trimming stripped 6 bases from V and 10 bases from J, with 18 bases between. The CDR3 totals 14 residues. DNA for the CDR3: TGTGCCACCAGATTGCGGCCAACGGCGGGAAAACTGTTTTTT. Its translation is CATRLRPTAGKLFF.

This chain links TRBV28 with TRBJ2-7, with D tentatively TRBD1 (6 bases). This CDR3 has 14 amino acids. Germline lookup yields CDR1 MDHEN and CDR2 SYDVKM. V lost 1 base and J lost 4, with 11 bases in between. The CDR3: CASSLYGQIYEQYF. CDR3 nucleotide sequence: TGTGCCAGCAGTTTATACGGACAGATATACGAGCAGTACTTC.

This clone was counted only a few times. This rearrangement joins TRBV19 to TRBJ1-2; D is unclear. The CDR3 loop spans 12 amino acids. From germline, CDR1 is LNHDA and CDR2 SQIVND (reference sequence). V was trimmed by 5 bases and J by 8 bases, leaving 12 bases between them. The CDR3 here is CASSHRSDGYTF. CDR3 DNA: TGTGCCAGTAGTCATCGGAGTGACGGCTACACCTTC.

The sample holds a few counts of this clone. The genes are TRBV12-2 and TRBJ2-7; the table's D call, TRBD2, has no DNA check behind it. TRBV12-2 is a known pseudogene. The CDR3 runs to 14 residues. The CDR3 DNA sequence: TGTGCAAGTCGCTCCCTGATCGGGGGCTACGAGCAGTACTTC. It translates to CASRSLIGGYEQYF.

This sequence joins TRBV5-6 and TRBJ2-6; D call uncertain. Deletions cut 9 bases from V and 0 bases from J, with 7 bases between. The germline gives CDR1 SGHDT, CDR2 YYEEEE. This CDR3 has 13 residues. The CDR3 protein is CATSFSGANVLTF. CDR3 nucleotides: TGTGCCACGAGCTTCTCTGGGGCCAACGTCCTGACTTTC.

V and J are TRBV5-1 and TRBJ2-7; tentative D call: TRBD1 (6 bases). The germline V gene has CDR1 SGHRS and CDR2 YFSETQ. V lost 4 bases, J lost 2 bases, and 13 bases lay in between. This CDR3 has 14 residues. For the CDR3, the DNA is TGCGCCAGCAGCCTCGGGACACCTACCTACGAGCAGTACTTC. Its translation is CASSLGTPTYEQYF.

J is TRBJ2-7 and V is TRBV10-3, with a possible D match to TRBD2 (6 bases). The CDR3 runs 14 residues. CDR1 is ENHRY, CDR2 SYGVKD, per germline. Trimming pared 0 bases from V and 9 bases from J, leaving 15 bases between. CDR3 sequence (DNA): TGTGCCATCAGTGAGTCGACTAGTTCGCGTGTGCAGTACTTC. Amino acids: CAISESTSSRVQYF.

The chain is built from TRBV7-9 and TRBJ2-7, with TRBD1 matching 7 bases. CDR3 length: 10 amino acids. Germline V gives CDR1 SEHNR, CDR2 FQNEAQ (reference sequence). Trimming removed 10 bases from V and 7 bases from J; junction bases left unmatched: 4. For the CDR3, the DNA is TGTGCCACAGGGGGTGAAGAGCAGTACTTC. Protein product: CATGGEEQYF. Combining the CDR3 with reference TRBV7-9 and TRBJ2-7 gives the whole variable domain DTGVSQNPRHKITKRGQNVTFRCDPISEHNRLYWYRQTLGQGPEFLTYFQNEAQLEKSRLLSDRFSAERPKGSFSTLEIQRTEQGDSAMYLCATGGEEQYFGPGTRLTVT.

The rearrangement links TRBV10-1 to TRBJ1-1; D is unclear. The germline V gene has CDR1 WNHNN and CDR2 SYGVQD (reference sequence). V lost 6 bases, J lost 3 bases, and 11 bases lay in between. CDR3 length: 13 residues. The CDR3 DNA reads as TGCGCCAGCAGGGTTCGAGGGTACACTGAAGCTTTCTTT. Translated, it gives CASRVRGYTEAFF.

The genes are TRBV18 and TRBJ1-2; perhaps TRBD1 as D (6 bases). The CDR3 runs 14 residues. V lost 6 bases to trimming and J lost 5 bases, with 16 bases between them. Germline V gives CDR1 KGHSH, CDR2 LQKENI. The CDR3 here is CASSVAGARYGYTF. As DNA, the CDR3 is TGTGCCAGCTCGGTCGCGGGGGCGCGTTATGGCTACACCTTC.

This chain uses TRBV6-6 with TRBJ2-2; D call uncertain. Germline V gene sequence: CDR1 MNHNY, CDR2 SVGAGI (reference sequence). V lost 5 bases and J lost 1, with 14 bases in between. The CDR3 runs 16 residues. The CDR3 is CASSQTLQRNTGELFF. As DNA, the CDR3 is TGTGCCAGCAGTCAAACCTTACAGAGGAACACCGGGGAGCTGTTTTTT.

The sample holds one count of this clone. The chain recombines TRBV27 with TRBJ2-3; 8 bases agree with TRBD1. The CDR3 runs to 12 residues. Trimming took 3 bases from V and 8 from J; bases not matched to a gene: 1. Germline V gives CDR1 MNHEY, CDR2 SMNVEV (reference sequence). The CDR3 DNA reads as TGTGCCAGCAGTTTTGGACAGGGTACGCAGTATTTT. It yields the protein CASSFGQGTQYF.

The chain employs TRBV14 and TRBJ2-7, with TRBD2 matching 13 bases. Germline V lookup: CDR1 SGHDN, CDR2 FVKESK. With V trimmed by 5 bases and J by 7 bases, 5 bases remained unmatched. CDR3 length equals 14 residues. CDR3 coding DNA: TGTGCCAGCAGCGTCGGACTAGCGGGAGATGAGCAGTACTTC. This encodes CASSVGLAGDEQYF.

In DNA, the CDR3 is TGCGCCAGCAGCCCCCGGGACCGACCCTACGAGCAGTACTTC. It encodes CASSPRDRPYEQYF. The chain is built from TRBV5-1 and TRBJ2-7, with D perhaps given as TRBD1 or TRBD2 (5 bases each). Germline CDR1 is SGHRS and CDR2 is YFSETQ. Trimming cost V 4 bases and J 2 bases, with 13 bases left between them. The CDR3 totals 14 residues.

This clone came up once. The chain employs TRBV29-1 and TRBJ2-7; possibly TRBD1 for D (5 bases). The ends were cut back, 1 base at V and 3 bases at J, with 10 bases in the middle. CDR3 length: 13 amino acids. CDR1 and CDR2 from the germline V gene are SQVTM and ANQGSEA. For the CDR3, the DNA is TGCAGCGTTGAAGTTGGGCAGGGCTACGAGCAGTACTTC. As protein: CSVEVGQGYEQYF.

V and J are TRBV6-5 and TRBJ1-2; maybe TRBD1 (5 bases). CDR1 and CDR2 from the germline V gene are MNHEY and SVGAGI. The CDR3 runs 13 residues. Trimming shortened V by 6 bases and J by 8 bases, and 16 bases separated the two germline ends. The CDR3 sequence is CASRPDSSQGYTF. CDR3 bases: TGTGCCAGCAGACCTGACAGCTCGCAAGGCTACACCTTC.

The chain has TRBV5-4 and TRBJ2-7; TRBD2 aligns across 8 bases. V trimming: 4 bases; J trimming: 0 bases; junction bases outside the gene matches: 9. The CDR3 is 16 residues long. Germline V gene data show CDR1 as SGHNT and CDR2 as YYREEE (reference sequence). The CDR3 bases are TGTGCCAGCAGCAACAACCTAGCGGGCCGCTCCTACGAGCAGTACTTC. Protein: CASSNNLAGRSYEQYF. The variable domain in full, with the rest retrieved from reference TRBV5-4 and TRBJ2-7, is ETGVTQSPTHLIKTRGQQVTLRCSSQSGHNTVSWYQQALGQGPQFIFQYYREEENGRGNFPPRFSGLQFPNYSSELNVNALELDDSALYLCASSNNLAGRSYEQYFGPGTRLTVT.

This CDR3 reads CASSQETGWNTGELFF. In DNA, the CDR3 is TGTGCCAGCAGCCAAGAGACAGGGTGGAACACCGGGGAGCTGTTTTTT. This chain joins TRBV4-2 and TRBJ2-2, with TRBD1 identical over 7 bases. Germline CDR1 is LGHNA and CDR2 is YNFKEQ. The CDR3 runs to 16 residues. V dropped 0 bases and J dropped 1; count of bases not matched to a gene: 2.